Below, 6 T cell receptor beta chains from the same sample are listed, as sequenced in a study of PD-1 blockade in classical Hodgkin lymphoma. All patients relapsed after autologous stem cell transplantation, and brentuximab vedotin exposure varied. Sequencing was performed with immunoSEQ multiplex PCR; in TCRdb, only in-frame clones are kept and a portion is missing. The table includes about 16,000 clones, over 60% detected once. The material was peripheral blood mononuclear cells (PBMCs), obtained at baseline. The source of these receptors is a human donor with classical Hodgkin lymphoma.

Worth noting for this clone: Other DNA sequences in this sample translate to the same CDR3. V gene TRBV7-8 combines with J gene TRBJ2-5, with 9 positions matching TRBD1. The CDR3 sequence is 15 residues long. Trimming at V came to 5 bases and at J to 5 bases, leaving 9 bases not matched to a gene. Germline assignment: CDR1 SGHVS and CDR2 FQNEAQ. The CDR3 sequence is CASSPRDRVGETQYF. CDR3 sequence (DNA): TGTGCCAGCAGCCCCCGGGACAGGGTTGGGGAGACCCAGTACTTC. The entire variable domain, with the rest obtained from reference TRBV7-8 and TRBJ2-5, is as follows: GAGVSQSPRYKVAKRGQDVALRCDPISGHVSLFWYQQALGQGPEFLTYFQNEAQLDKSGLPSDRFFAERPEGSVSTLKIQRTQQEDSAVYLCASSPRDRVGETQYFGPGTRLLVL.

The rearrangement links TRBV28 to TRBJ2-7; D gene ambiguous. V lost 6 bases to trimming and J lost 1 base, with 16 bases between them. The CDR3 is 15 residues long. Germline V gene data show CDR1 as MDHEN and CDR2 as SYDVKM. The CDR3 nucleotides are TGTGCCAGCAGCCTGAGCCTAACGGCTTCCTACGAGCAGTACTTC. Translating it yields CASSLSLTASYEQYF.

Regarding this clone: One junction end does not reproduce the germline sequence, and a read error may be involved. The chain has TRBV4-1 and TRBJ2-7; TRBD2 matches 11 bases. The CDR3 length is 16 residues. Germline values: CDR1 MGHRA, CDR2 YSYEKL. Here the CDR3 reads CASSQELAGVTYERYF. In DNA form, the CDR3 reads TGCGCCAGCAGCCAAGAACTAGCGGGAGTCACCTACGAGCGGTACTTC.

This clone was seen only a few times. The J gene is TRBJ2-1, the V gene TRBV19; 13 bases fit TRBD2. J lost 6 bases, V lost 3 bases, and 17 bases had no gene match. Germline V lookup: CDR1 LNHDA, CDR2 SQIVND (reference sequence). This CDR3 has 20 amino acids. Written as DNA, the CDR3 is TGTGCCAGTAGTATCTTCGCGGGACTAGCGGGGACCCGCGAGGGCAATGAGCAGTTCTTC. This sequence encodes CASSIFAGLAGTREGNEQFF.

J is TRBJ2-5 and V is TRBV2; D remains unclear. The CDR3 sequence is 13 residues long. CDR1 is SNHLY, CDR2 FYNNEI, per germline. Trimming cost V 7 bases and J 2 bases, with 11 bases left between them. CDR3 sequence reads: CASNDEQQETQYF. As DNA, the CDR3 is TGTGCCAGCAACGATGAGCAGCAAGAGACCCAGTACTTC.

The chain joins TRBV28 to TRBJ2-7; the match to TRBD2 covers 7 bases. From germline, CDR1 is MDHEN and CDR2 SYDVKM. The CDR3 covers 15 residues. J was trimmed by 5 bases and V by 3 bases; bases with no gene match: 10. CDR3 sequence reads: CASSLGRESRNEQYF. CDR3 nucleotides: TGTGCCAGCAGTTTGGGGCGGGAGTCGAGGAACGAGCAGTACTTC. The whole variable domain, remainder taken from reference TRBV28 and TRBJ2-7, is DVKVTQSSRYLVKRTGEKVFLECVQDMDHENMFWYRQDPGLGLRLIYFSYDVKMKEKGDIPEGYSVSREKKERFSLILESASTNQTSMYLCASSLGRESRNEQYFGPGTRLTVT.